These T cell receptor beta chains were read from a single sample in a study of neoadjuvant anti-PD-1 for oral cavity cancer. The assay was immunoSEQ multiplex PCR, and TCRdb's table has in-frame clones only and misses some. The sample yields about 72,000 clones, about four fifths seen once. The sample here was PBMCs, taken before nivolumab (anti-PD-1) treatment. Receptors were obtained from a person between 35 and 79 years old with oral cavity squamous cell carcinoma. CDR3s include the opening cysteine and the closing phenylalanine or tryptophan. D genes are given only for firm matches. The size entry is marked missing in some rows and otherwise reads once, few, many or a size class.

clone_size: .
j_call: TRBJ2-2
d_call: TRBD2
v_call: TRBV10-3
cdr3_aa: CAISESGTDGELFF
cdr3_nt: TGTGCCATCAGTGAGAGCGGGACTGACGGGGAGCTGTTTTTT

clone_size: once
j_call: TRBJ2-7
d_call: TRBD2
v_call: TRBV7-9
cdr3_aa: CASSFSGGAPGGEQYF
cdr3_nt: TGTGCCAGCAGCTTTTCGGGGGGCGCCCCGGGGGGGGAGCAGTACTTC

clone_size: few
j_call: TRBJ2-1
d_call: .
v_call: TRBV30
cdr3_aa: CAWSNYNEQFF
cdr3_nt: TGTGCCTGGAGTAACTACAATGAGCAGTTCTTC

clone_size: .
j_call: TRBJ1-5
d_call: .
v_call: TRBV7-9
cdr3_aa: CASSSPDQPQHF
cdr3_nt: TGTGCCAGCAGCTCACCGGATCAGCCCCAGCATTTT

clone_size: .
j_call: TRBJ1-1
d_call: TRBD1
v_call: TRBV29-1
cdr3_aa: CSVVDRDTEAFF
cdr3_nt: TGCAGCGTGGTGGACAGGGACACTGAAGCTTTCTTT

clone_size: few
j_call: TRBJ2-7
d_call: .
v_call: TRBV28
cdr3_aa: CASRNRLGERASSYEQYF
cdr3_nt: TGTGCCAGCAGAAATAGACTCGGGGAAAGGGCTAGCTCCTACGAGCAGTACTTC

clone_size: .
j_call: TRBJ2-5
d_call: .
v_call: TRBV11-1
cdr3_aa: CASSLGRLLNRFQETQYF
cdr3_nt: TGTGCCAGCAGCTTGGGCCGCCTCCTCAACAGGTTCCAAGAGACCCAGTACTTC

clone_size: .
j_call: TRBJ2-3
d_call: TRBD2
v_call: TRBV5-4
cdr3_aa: CASSSSTSGGGTDTQYF
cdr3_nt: TGTGCCAGCAGCTCCTCGACTAGCGGGGGGGGCACAGATACGCAGTATTTT

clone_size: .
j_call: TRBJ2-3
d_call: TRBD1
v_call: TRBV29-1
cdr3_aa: CSANGQGSSTDTQYF
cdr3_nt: TGCAGCGCTAACGGACAGGGCTCTAGCACAGATACGCAGTATTTT

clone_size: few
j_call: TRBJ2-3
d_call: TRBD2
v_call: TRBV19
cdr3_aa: CASSREVGTDTQYF
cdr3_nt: TGTGCCAGTAGTCGGGAGGTGGGCACAGATACGCAGTATTTT

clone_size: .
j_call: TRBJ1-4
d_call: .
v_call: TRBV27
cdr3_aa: CASSLSGIPNEKLFF
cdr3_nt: TGTGCCAGCAGTTTATCAGGGATACCTAATGAAAAACTGTTTTTT

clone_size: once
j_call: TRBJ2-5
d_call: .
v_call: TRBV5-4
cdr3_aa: CASSSGQPYQETQYF
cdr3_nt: TGTGCCAGCAGCTCCGGACAGCCGTACCAAGAGACCCAGTACTTC

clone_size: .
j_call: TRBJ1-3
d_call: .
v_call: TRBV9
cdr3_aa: CASSVGGRSSGNTIYF
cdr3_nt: TGTGCCAGCAGCGTAGGAGGGCGAAGCTCTGGAAACACCATATATTTT

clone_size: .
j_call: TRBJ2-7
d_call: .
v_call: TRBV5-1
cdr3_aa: CASSPTGSYEQYF
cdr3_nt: TGCGCCAGCAGCCCGACAGGCTCCTACGAGCAGTACTTC

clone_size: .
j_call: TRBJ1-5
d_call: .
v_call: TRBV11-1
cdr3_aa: CASSHAQNQPQHF
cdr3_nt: TGTGCCAGCAGCCACGCCCAGAATCAGCCCCAGCATTTT

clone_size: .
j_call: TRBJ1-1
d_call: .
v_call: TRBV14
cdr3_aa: CASSQINGGAFF
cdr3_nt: TGTGCCAGCAGCCAGATCAACGGAGGAGCTTTCTTT

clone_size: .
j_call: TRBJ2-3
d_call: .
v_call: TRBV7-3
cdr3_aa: CASSEGGTDTQYF
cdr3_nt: TGTGCCAGCAGTGAGGGGGGCACAGATACGCAGTATTTT

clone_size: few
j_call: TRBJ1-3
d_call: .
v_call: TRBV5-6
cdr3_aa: CASSLGVRAGNTIYF
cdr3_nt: TGTGCCAGCAGCTTGGGGGTCAGGGCGGGAAACACCATATATTTT

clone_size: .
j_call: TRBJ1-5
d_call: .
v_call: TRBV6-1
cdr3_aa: CASGGSEVQPQHF
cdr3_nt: TGTGCCAGCGGCGGTTCCGAAGTTCAGCCCCAGCATTTT

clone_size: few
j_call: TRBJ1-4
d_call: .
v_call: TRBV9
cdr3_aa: CASSVGQGRANEKLFF
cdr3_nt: TGTGCCAGCAGCGTAGGCCAGGGGCGGGCTAATGAAAAACTGTTTTTT

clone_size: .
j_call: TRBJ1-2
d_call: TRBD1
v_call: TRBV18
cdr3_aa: CASSPGQAIRGYTF
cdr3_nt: TGTGCCAGCTCACCCGGACAGGCCATTCGGGGCTACACCTTC

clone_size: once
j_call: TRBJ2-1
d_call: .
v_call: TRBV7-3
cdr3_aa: CASSLTFTRLKYNEQFF
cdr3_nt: TGTGCCAGCAGCTTAACGTTTACCAGGCTGAAATACAATGAGCAGTTCTTC

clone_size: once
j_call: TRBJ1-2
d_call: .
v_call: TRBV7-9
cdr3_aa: CASSLSASGANYGYTF
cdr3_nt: TGTGCCAGCAGCTTATCCGCTAGTGGGGCTAACTATGGCTACACCTTC

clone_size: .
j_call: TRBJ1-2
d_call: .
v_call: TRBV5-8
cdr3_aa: CASSFRATISNYGYTF
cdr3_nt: TGTGCCAGCAGCTTCCGGGCCACTATAAGCAACTATGGCTACACCTTC

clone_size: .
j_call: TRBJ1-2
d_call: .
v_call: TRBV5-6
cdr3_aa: CASSFSNYGYTF
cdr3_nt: TGTGCCAGCAGCTTTAGTAACTATGGCTACACCTTC

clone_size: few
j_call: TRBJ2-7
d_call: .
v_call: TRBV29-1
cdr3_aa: CSVTGHEPYEQYF
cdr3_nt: TGCAGCGTAACGGGACACGAACCCTACGAGCAGTACTTC

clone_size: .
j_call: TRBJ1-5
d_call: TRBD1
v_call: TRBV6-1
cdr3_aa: CASRVTGYSNQPQHF
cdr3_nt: TGTGCCAGCAGGGTGACAGGGTATAGCAATCAGCCCCAGCATTTT

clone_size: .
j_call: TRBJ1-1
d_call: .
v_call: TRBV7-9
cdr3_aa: CASSLRGTEAFF
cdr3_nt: TGTGCCAGCAGCTTAAGAGGGACTGAAGCTTTCTTT

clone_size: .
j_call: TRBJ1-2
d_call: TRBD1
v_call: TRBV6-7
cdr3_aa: CASSYSWGQARGGYTF
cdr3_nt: TGTGCCAGCAGTTACTCGTGGGGACAGGCGCGAGGAGGCTACACCTTC

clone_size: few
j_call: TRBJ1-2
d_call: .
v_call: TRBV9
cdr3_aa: CASSVGQRQGYTF
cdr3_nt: TGTGCCAGCAGCGTAGGCCAGCGTCAGGGCTACACCTTC

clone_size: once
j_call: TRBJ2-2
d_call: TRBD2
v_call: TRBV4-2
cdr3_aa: CASSQPAGGNTGELFF
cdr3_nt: TGTGCCAGCAGCCAACCAGCGGGGGGGAACACCGGGGAGCTGTTTTTT

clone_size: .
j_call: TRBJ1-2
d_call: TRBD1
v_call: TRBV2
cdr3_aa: CASSGTGNYYGYTF
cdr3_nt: TGTGCCAGCAGTGGGACAGGGAATTACTATGGCTACACCTTC

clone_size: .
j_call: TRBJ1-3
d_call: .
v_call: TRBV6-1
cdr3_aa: CASGGGIEEFSGNTIYF
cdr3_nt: TGTGCCAGCGGTGGGGGAATTGAGGAGTTCTCTGGAAACACCATATATTTT

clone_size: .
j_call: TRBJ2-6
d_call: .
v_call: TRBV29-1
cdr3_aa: CSVEQGISGANVLTF
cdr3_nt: TGCAGCGTTGAGCAGGGAATCTCTGGGGCCAACGTCCTGACTTTC

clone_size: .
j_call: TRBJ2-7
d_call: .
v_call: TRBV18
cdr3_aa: CASSPPVANRPYEQYF
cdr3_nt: TGTGCCAGCTCCCCCCCGGTGGCGAATAGGCCCTACGAGCAGTACTTC

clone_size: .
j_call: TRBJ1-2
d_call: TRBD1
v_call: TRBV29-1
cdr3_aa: CSARDRDGSFGYTF
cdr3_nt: TGCAGCGCTAGGGACAGGGACGGATCCTTTGGCTACACCTTC

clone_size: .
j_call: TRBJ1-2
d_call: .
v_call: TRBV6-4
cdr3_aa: CASSQQEGNYGYTF
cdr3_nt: TGTGCCAGCAGCCAACAGGAGGGGAACTATGGCTACACCTTC

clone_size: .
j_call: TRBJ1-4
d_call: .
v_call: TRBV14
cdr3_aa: CASSQGDGVSKLFF
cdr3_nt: TGTGCCAGCAGCCAAGGTGACGGGGTTTCAAAACTGTTTTTT

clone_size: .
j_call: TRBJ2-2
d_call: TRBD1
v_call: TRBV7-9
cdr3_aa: CASSFAGTGFTGELFF
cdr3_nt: TGTGCCAGCAGCTTTGCCGGGACAGGGTTCACCGGGGAGCTGTTTTTT

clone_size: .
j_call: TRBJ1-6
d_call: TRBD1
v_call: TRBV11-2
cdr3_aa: CASNPGQGPYSPLHF
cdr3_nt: TGTGCCAGCAACCCCGGACAGGGTCCATACTCACCCCTCCACTTT

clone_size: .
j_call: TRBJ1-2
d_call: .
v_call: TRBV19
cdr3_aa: CASSPGDHYGYTF
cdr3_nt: TGTGCCAGTAGTCCAGGGGACCACTATGGCTACACCTTC

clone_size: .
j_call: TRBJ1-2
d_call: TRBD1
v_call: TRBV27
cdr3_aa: CATRGGFYGYTF
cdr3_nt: TGTGCCACCAGGGGGGGATTTTACGGCTACACCTTC

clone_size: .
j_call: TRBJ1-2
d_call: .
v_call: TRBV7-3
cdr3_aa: CASSLAGDGSNYGYTF
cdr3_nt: TGTGCCAGCAGCCTCGCCGGTGACGGAAGTAACTATGGCTACACCTTC

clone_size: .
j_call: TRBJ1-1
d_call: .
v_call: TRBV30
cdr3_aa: CAWSVNAVATEAFF
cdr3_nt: TGTGCCTGGAGTGTAAATGCAGTGGCCACTGAAGCTTTCTTT

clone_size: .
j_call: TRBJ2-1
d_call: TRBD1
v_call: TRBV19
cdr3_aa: CASRPGQGYNEQFF
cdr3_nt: TGTGCCAGTAGACCGGGACAGGGCTACAATGAGCAGTTCTTC

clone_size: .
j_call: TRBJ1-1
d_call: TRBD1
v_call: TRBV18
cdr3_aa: CASSPPGTVPEAFF
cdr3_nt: TGTGCCAGCTCACCCCCCGGGACAGTCCCTGAAGCTTTCTTT

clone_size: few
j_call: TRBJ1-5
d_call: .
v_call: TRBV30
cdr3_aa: CAWNRLGNQPQHF
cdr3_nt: TGTGCCTGGAATCGACTGGGCAATCAGCCCCAGCATTTT

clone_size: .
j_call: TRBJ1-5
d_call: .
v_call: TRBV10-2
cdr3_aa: CASSESTVSNQPQHF
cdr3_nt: TGCGCCAGCAGTGAGTCGACGGTTAGCAATCAGCCCCAGCATTTT

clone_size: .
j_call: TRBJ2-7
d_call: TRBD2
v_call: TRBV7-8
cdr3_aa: CASSSPGLAGYEQYF
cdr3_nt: TGTGCCAGCAGCTCGCCGGGACTAGCAGGATACGAGCAGTACTTC

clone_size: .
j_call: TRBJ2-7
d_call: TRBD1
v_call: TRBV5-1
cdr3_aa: CASSLGQGADEQYF
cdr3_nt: TGCGCCAGCAGCTTGGGACAGGGGGCGGACGAGCAGTACTTC

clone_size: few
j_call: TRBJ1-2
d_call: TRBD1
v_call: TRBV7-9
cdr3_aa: CASSTWTGRYGYTF
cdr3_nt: TGTGCCAGCAGCACTTGGACAGGGAGGTATGGCTACACCTTC

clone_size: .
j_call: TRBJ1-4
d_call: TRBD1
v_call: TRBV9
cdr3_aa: CASSPGGWGRGEKLFF
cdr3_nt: TGTGCCAGCAGCCCAGGGGGGTGGGGAAGGGGAGAAAAACTGTTTTTT

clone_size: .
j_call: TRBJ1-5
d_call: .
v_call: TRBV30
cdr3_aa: CAWSYRGAGRQPQHF
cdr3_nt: TGTGCCTGGAGTTATCGGGGGGCGGGACGGCAGCCCCAGCATTTT

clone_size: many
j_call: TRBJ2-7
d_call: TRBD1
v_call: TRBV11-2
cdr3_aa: CASKTQGAYEQYF
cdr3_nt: TGTGCCAGCAAGACACAGGGGGCCTACGAGCAGTACTTC

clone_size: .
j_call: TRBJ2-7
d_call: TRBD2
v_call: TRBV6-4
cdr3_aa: CASSDSFGTSVSEQYF
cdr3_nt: TGTGCCAGCAGTGACTCCTTCGGGACTAGTGTTTCCGAGCAGTACTTC

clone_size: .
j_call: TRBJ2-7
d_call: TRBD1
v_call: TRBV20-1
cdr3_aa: CSAPGQGEQYF
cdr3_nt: TGCAGTGCGCCCGGACAGGGCGAGCAGTACTTC

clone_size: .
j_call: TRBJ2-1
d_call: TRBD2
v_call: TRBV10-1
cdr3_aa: CASSPRRETYNEQFF
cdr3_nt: TGCGCCAGCAGCCCTCGGCGGGAGACCTACAATGAGCAGTTCTTC

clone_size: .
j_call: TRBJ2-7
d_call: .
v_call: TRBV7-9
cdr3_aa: CASSLMFYEQYF
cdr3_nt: TGTGCCAGCAGCTTAATGTTCTACGAGCAGTACTTC

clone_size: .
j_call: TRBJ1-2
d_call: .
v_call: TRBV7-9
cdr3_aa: CASSSPVGERAYGYTF
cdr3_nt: TGTGCCAGCAGCTCCCCGGTGGGGGAAAGAGCCTATGGCTACACCTTC